This entry concerns a single TCR beta chain. This record comes from a study of blood T cell repertoires in COVID-19. Study-wide background: Acute and convalescent COVID-19 samples came from the United States, Italy and Spain. Sources were T cells, B-cell-depleted T cells, or PBMCs; the material itself was cDNA or gDNA.

Repertoires were generated with immunoSEQ multiplex PCR, while TCRdb's copy carries only in-frame clones and drops some. This sample has 150,000 or so clones, with roughly 86% found just once. Germline assignment: CDR1 SGHRS and CDR2 YFSETQ. V lost 6 bases and J lost 1, with 15 bases in between. This CDR3 region has 15 residues. The TCR was taken from a human donor in a cohort sampled during active COVID-19. The chain combines TRBV5-1 with TRBJ2-3, with a weak D call TRBD2 (6 bases). Sequencing was carried out using peripheral blood. CDR3 sequence: CASTRYAGRTDTQYF. CDR3 coding DNA: TGCGCCAGCACCCGGTACGCGGGACGCACAGATACGCAGTATTTT.